These T cell receptor beta chains were read from a single sample in a study of T cells in localized non-small cell lung cancer. The repertoire was sequenced with immunoSEQ multiplex PCR; TCRdb's copy has only in-frame clones and lacks some. This sample has tens of thousands of clones, with approximately 80% found just once. The sequences come from peripheral blood, collected before any cancer treatment. These receptors all stem from a female donor older than 55 with stage I lung adenocarcinoma. CDR3s include the opening cysteine and the closing phenylalanine or tryptophan. A D gene is named only where the DNA matches it firmly. A row's size may be missing; if present it is once, few, many or a size class.

-	TRBV19	TRBJ1-5	-	CASRARGPNQPQHF	TGTGCCAGTCGGGCCCGGGGGCCCAATCAGCCCCAGCATTTT
-	TRBV5-6	TRBJ1-1	-	CASSLETEAFF	TGTGCCAGCAGCTTGGAGACTGAAGCTTTCTTT
once	TRBV11-3	TRBJ2-3	-	CASSSGPNTDTQYF	TGTGCCAGCAGCTCAGGACCAAACACAGATACGCAGTATTTT
-	TRBV28	TRBJ1-2	-	CASSSATGDGYTF	TGTGCCAGCAGTTCAGCGACAGGAGATGGCTACACCTTC
-	TRBV5-6	TRBJ1-1	-	CASSFPGSEAFF	TGTGCCAGCAGCTTTCCGGGGTCGGAAGCTTTCTTT
-	TRBV14	TRBJ2-1	TRBD2	CASSQLAGGSYNEQFF	TGTGCCAGCAGCCAACTAGCGGGAGGCTCCTACAATGAGCAGTTCTTC
-	TRBV7-9	TRBJ2-7	-	CASSSLTRTYEQYF	TGTGCCAGCAGCTCTCTGACAAGAACCTACGAGCAGTACTTC
-	TRBV11-2	TRBJ1-5	-	CASSLGRGVSGNQPQHF	TGTGCCAGCAGCTTAGGTAGGGGGGTGAGTGGGAATCAGCCCCAGCATTTT
-	TRBV7-8	TRBJ2-1	TRBD2	CASSLALAGPNEQFF	TGTGCCAGCAGCTTAGCACTAGCGGGACCCAATGAGCAGTTCTTC
-	TRBV6-5	TRBJ1-2	TRBD1	CASSEQGAQGYTF	TGTGCCAGCAGTGAACAGGGGGCGCAGGGCTACACCTTC
-	TRBV9	TRBJ2-3	-	CASSVGGGPTDTQYF	TGTGCCAGCAGCGTAGGAGGGGGGCCGACAGATACGCAGTATTTT
-	TRBV6-1	TRBJ1-4	TRBD1	CASSARQGSTNEKLFF	TGTGCCAGCAGTGCCCGACAGGGCTCAACTAATGAAAAACTGTTTTTT
-	TRBV30	TRBJ1-3	-	CAWRPPGAGNTIYF	TGTGCCTGGAGACCCCCCGGTGCTGGAAACACCATATATTTT
-	TRBV19	TRBJ2-1	TRBD1	CASKGQANGYTGEQFF	TGTGCCAGTAAGGGACAGGCCAATGGATACACCGGTGAGCAGTTCTTC
few	TRBV7-8	TRBJ1-1	-	CASSFTSGTEAFF	TGTGCCAGCAGCTTTACTTCTGGGACTGAAGCTTTCTTT
-	TRBV6-4	TRBJ2-1	-	CASSQTGYEQFF	TGTGCCAGCAGCCAAACAGGGTATGAGCAGTTCTTC
many	TRBV13	TRBJ1-3	-	CASSLQGKKYTIYF	TGTGCCAGCAGCTTACAGGGAAAGAAGTACACCATATATTTT
-	TRBV19	TRBJ1-1	-	CASISYGEAFF	TGTGCCAGTATATCGTACGGTGAAGCTTTCTTT
-	TRBV14	TRBJ2-7	-	CASSQRVTVTSYEQYF	TGTGCCAGCAGCCAGAGGGTTACGGTAACTAGCTACGAGCAGTACTTC
-	TRBV5-1	TRBJ1-5	-	CASSLGQGQPQHF	TGCGCCAGCAGCTTGGGTCAGGGTCAGCCCCAGCATTTT
-	TRBV2	TRBJ2-5	TRBD2	CASTTRTSSPQETQYF	TGTGCCAGCACCACGAGGACTAGCAGCCCCCAAGAGACCCAGTACTTC
once	TRBV5-4	TRBJ2-1	-	CATKKGQTGNEQFF	TGTGCCACCAAGAAAGGACAGACGGGCAATGAGCAGTTCTTC
-	TRBV9	TRBJ2-6	TRBD1	CASSPIPGQGTKNSLTF	TGTGCCAGCAGTCCTATTCCGGGACAGGGGACCAAGAACTCCCTGACTTTC
-	TRBV7-2	TRBJ1-1	-	CASSSGAGAKASTEAFF	TGTGCCAGCAGCTCTGGGGCAGGGGCGAAGGCGAGCACTGAAGCTTTCTTT
-	TRBV4-2	TRBJ2-2	-	CASSQGQFANTGELFF	TGTGCCAGCAGCCAAGGTCAATTCGCGAACACCGGGGAGCTGTTTTTT
few	TRBV19	TRBJ1-5	-	CASSSKRGQPQHF	TGTGCCAGTTCCTCCAAGCGTGGTCAGCCCCAGCATTTT
-	TRBV7-7	TRBJ2-2	TRBD2	CASSLSGVNTGELFF	TGTGCTAGCAGCCTTAGCGGGGTGAACACCGGGGAGCTGTTTTTT
-	TRBV9	TRBJ2-7	-	CASSVANGGNEQYF	TGTGCCAGCAGCGTAGCTAATGGGGGGAACGAGCAGTACTTC
-	TRBV5-4	TRBJ1-2	TRBD1	CASLGTGGDGYTF	TGTGCCAGCCTAGGGACAGGGGGCGATGGCTACACCTTC
once	TRBV19	TRBJ1-2	-	CASSSPGLLSAGYTF	TGTGCCAGTTCCAGTCCGGGACTACTGTCCGCTGGCTACACCTTC
-	TRBV5-1	TRBJ2-7	-	CASSPDSHEQYF	TGCGCCAGCAGCCCCGACTCCCACGAGCAGTACTTC
-	TRBV5-4	TRBJ2-5	TRBD1	CASSLGDRGRETQYF	TGTGCCAGCAGCTTGGGTGACAGGGGAAGGGAGACCCAGTACTTC
-	TRBV11-2	TRBJ2-2	-	CASSPPTEELFF	TGTGCCAGCAGCCCCCCCACCGAGGAGCTGTTTTTT
-	TRBV18	TRBJ1-1	-	CASSQRDRAMNTEAFF	TGTGCCAGCTCACAACGGGACCGAGCCATGAACACTGAAGCTTTCTTT
-	TRBV6-1	TRBJ1-2	TRBD1	CASSPGQAGYTF	TGTGCCAGCAGTCCCGGACAGGCAGGCTACACCTTC
-	TRBV5-4	TRBJ1-2	TRBD1	CASSRRDRGYGYTF	TGTGCCAGCAGCCGCCGGGACAGGGGTTATGGCTACACCTTC
-	TRBV5-1	TRBJ2-3	-	CASGYTGPRADTQYF	TGCGCCAGCGGCTATACGGGACCCAGAGCAGATACGCAGTATTTT
-	TRBV19	TRBJ2-1	-	CASRDYLNEQFF	TGTGCCAGTAGGGACTACCTCAATGAGCAGTTCTTC
-	TRBV19	TRBJ1-1	-	CASSIQSEAFF	TGTGCCAGTAGTATTCAGAGTGAAGCTTTCTTT
-	TRBV4-2	TRBJ1-1	-	CASSQALGGEAFF	TGTGCCAGCAGCCAAGCCCTTGGGGGGGAAGCTTTCTTT
-	TRBV5-1	TRBJ2-1	TRBD2	CASSSHRTSGGLDEQFF	TGCGCCAGCAGCTCCCACAGGACTAGCGGGGGACTGGATGAGCAGTTCTTC
-	TRBV2	TRBJ1-4	-	CASSPPRGQKLFF	TGTGCCAGCAGCCCCCCTCGGGGGCAAAAACTGTTTTTT
-	TRBV10-3	TRBJ1-5	-	CAIKGDRSNQPQHF	TGTGCCATCAAGGGCGACAGGAGCAATCAGCCCCAGCATTTT
-	TRBV4-3	TRBJ2-7	-	CASSHKQGIGQLHREQYF	TGCGCCAGCAGCCACAAACAGGGAATTGGCCAACTACATAGGGAGCAGTACTTC
-	TRBV5-8	TRBJ1-1	TRBD1	CASSLPQGMNTEAFF	TGTGCCAGCAGCTTGCCACAGGGGATGAACACTGAAGCTTTCTTT
-	TRBV7-2	TRBJ2-3	TRBD2	CASSLWAGADTQYF	TGTGCCAGCAGCTTATGGGCGGGGGCAGATACGCAGTATTTT
-	TRBV7-2	TRBJ2-7	-	CASSFGQVPGEQYF	TGTGCCAGCAGCTTTGGGCAGGTTCCAGGCGAGCAGTACTTC
-	TRBV19	TRBJ2-5	-	CASSIWGDTQYF	TGTGCCAGTAGTATATGGGGGGATACCCAGTACTTC
-	TRBV6-5	TRBJ1-2	-	CASSFGSRYGYTF	TGTGCCAGCAGTTTCGGGAGCCGCTATGGCTACACCTTC
-	TRBV27	TRBJ2-5	-	CASSGPGETQYF	TGTGCCAGCAGTGGACCAGGGGAGACCCAGTACTTC
-	TRBV25-1	TRBJ1-1	-	CASSDRRTNTEAFF	TGTGCCAGCAGTGATAGGAGGACGAACACTGAAGCTTTCTTT
-	TRBV2	TRBJ1-5	-	CASMAGNNQPQHF	TGTGCCAGCATGGCAGGGAACAATCAGCCCCAGCATTTT
few	TRBV18	TRBJ2-7	TRBD1	CASSPSGQRTYEQYF	TGTGCCAGCTCACCATCGGGACAGAGAACCTACGAGCAGTACTTC
-	TRBV28	TRBJ1-2	-	CASTKAGGKYGYTF	TGTGCCAGCACCAAGGCGGGCGGAAAATATGGCTACACCTTC
-	TRBV5-1	TRBJ1-1	-	CASSLAAVNTEAFF	TGCGCCAGCAGCTTGGCGGCGGTGAACACTGAAGCTTTCTTT